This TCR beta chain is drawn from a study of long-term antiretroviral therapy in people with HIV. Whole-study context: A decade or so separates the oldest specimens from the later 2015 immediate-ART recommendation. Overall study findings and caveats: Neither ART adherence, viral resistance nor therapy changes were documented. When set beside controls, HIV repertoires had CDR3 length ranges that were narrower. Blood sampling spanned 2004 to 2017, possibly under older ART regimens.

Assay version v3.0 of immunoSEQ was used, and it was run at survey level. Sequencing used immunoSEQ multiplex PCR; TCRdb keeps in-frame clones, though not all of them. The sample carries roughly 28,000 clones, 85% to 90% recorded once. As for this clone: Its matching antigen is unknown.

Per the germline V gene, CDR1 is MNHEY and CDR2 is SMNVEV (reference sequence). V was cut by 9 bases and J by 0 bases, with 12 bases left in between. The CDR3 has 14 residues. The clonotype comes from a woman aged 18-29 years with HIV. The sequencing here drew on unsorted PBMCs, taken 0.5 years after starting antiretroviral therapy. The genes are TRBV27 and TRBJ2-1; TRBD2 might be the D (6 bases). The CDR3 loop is CASTGGSSYNEQFF. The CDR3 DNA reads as TGTGCCAGTACCGGGGGAAGCTCCTACAATGAGCAGTTCTTC.